The 32 T cell receptor beta chains given below trace back to one sample, sequenced in a study of blood T cell repertoires in COVID-19. Clones were read by immunoSEQ multiplex PCR, and TCRdb kept only the in-frame ones, dropping some. The sample holds about 80,000 clones, around 88% seen once. The sequencing sample was made of peripheral blood. These receptors were taken from an older man with active or convalescent COVID-19.

The chain joins TRBV19 to TRBJ1-6, with D unresolved. The germline V and J ends were trimmed by 3 bases and 0 bases, with 9 bases remaining between them. This CDR3 has 16 amino acids. Germline V CDR1 and CDR2: LNHDA, SQIVND (reference sequence). Here the CDR3 reads CASSISGSSYNSPLHF. Here the CDR3 DNA reads TGTGCCAGTAGTATCTCGGGGAGCTCCTATAATTCACCCCTCCACTTT.

The chain is built from TRBV30 and TRBJ2-3; 11 bases map to TRBD2. V lost 7 bases and J lost 3; bases outside the gene matches: 18. The CDR3 length is 18 residues. Germline CDR1 and CDR2: GTSNPN and SVGIG (reference sequence). The CDR3 region has the DNA TGTGCCTTATCGAACCCCCTCAAACTAGCGGGGGAAACAGATACGCAGTATTTT. Encoded protein: CALSNPLKLAGETDTQYF. The whole variable domain, filled in from reference TRBV30 and TRBJ2-3, reads SQTIHQWPATLVQPVGSPLSLECTVEGTSNPNLYWYRQAAGRGLQLLFYSVGIGQISSEVPQNLSASRPQDRQFILSSKKLLLSDSGFYLCALSNPLKLAGETDTQYFGPGTRLTVL.

This sequence joins TRBV5-4 and TRBJ2-5; tentatively, D is TRBD2 (5 bases). CDR3 size: 14 residues. Germline CDR1 SGHNT, CDR2 YYREEE (reference sequence). Trimming shortened V by 4 bases and J by 4 bases, and 14 bases separated the two germline ends. CDR3 in amino acids: CASSPPWETETQYF. The DNA for the CDR3 is TGTGCCAGCAGCCCGCCGTGGGAGACAGAGACCCAGTACTTC.

V is TRBV4-1 and J is TRBJ2-1, with D maybe TRBD1 (6 bases). The CDR3 contains 16 residues. In germline, CDR1 is MGHRA, CDR2 YSYEKL. Trimming stripped 4 bases from V and 3 bases from J, with 16 bases between. In DNA, the CDR3 is TGCGCCAGCAGCCGAGAGGCCGACAGGAGCTACAATGAGCAGTTCTTC. It codes for CASSREADRSYNEQFF.

J is TRBJ1-1 and V is TRBV5-4, with 7 bases lining up with TRBD1. The V and J ends lost 0 bases and 3 bases, in that order; junction bases with no gene match: 5. The germline CDR1 and CDR2 sequences are SGHNT and YYREEE (reference sequence). This CDR3 contains 15 residues. The CDR3: CASSLALDRDTEAFF. As DNA, the CDR3 is TGTGCCAGCAGCTTGGCCTTAGACAGGGACACTGAAGCTTTCTTT.

The chain is built from TRBV6-5 and TRBJ2-7; D is unclear. Germline-derived CDR1 and CDR2 are MNHEY and SVGAGI. CDR3 length: 11 amino acids. Trimming shortened V by 6 bases and J by 4 bases, and 7 bases separated the two germline ends. The CDR3 coding sequence is TGTGCCAGCAGGCTCCTATACGAGCAGTACTTC. Translation: CASRLLYEQYF.

The V and J genes are TRBV6-1 and TRBJ2-1, with 8 positions matching TRBD2. The length of the CDR3 is 15 residues. Trimming at V came to 3 bases and at J to 5 bases, leaving 6 bases not matched to a gene. Germline lookup yields CDR1 MNHNS and CDR2 SASEGT. CDR3 sequence (DNA): TGTGCCAGCAGTGACGCGAGCGGGGGTCACAATGAGCAGTTCTTC. Its translation is CASSDASGGHNEQFF.

The CDR3 reads CASSLEQGKSGYTF. The CDR3 DNA is TGCGCCAGCAGCTTGGAACAGGGGAAAAGCGGCTACACCTTC. The chain has TRBV5-1 and TRBJ1-2, with 7 bases aligning to TRBD1. V shed 0 bases, J shed 8 bases, and the junction held 7 bases outside the gene matches. CDR1 and CDR2 (germline): SGHRS, YFSETQ. This CDR3 has 14 amino acids.

The chain combines TRBV18 with TRBJ1-4; 7 bases match TRBD1. CDR3 size: 14 residues. Per the germline V gene, CDR1 is KGHSH and CDR2 is LQKENI. V shed 4 bases, J shed 8 bases, and the junction held 7 bases outside the gene matches. The CDR3 region has the DNA TGTGCCAGCTCACAACAGGGGTTAGAAGAAAAACTGTTTTTT. Translated: CASSQQGLEEKLFF.

The CDR3 bases are TGTGCCAGCAGCTTGGCGACAGTTCAGCCCCAGCATTTT. Protein: CASSLATVQPQHF. This chain joins TRBV5-5 and TRBJ1-5, with TRBD1 as a possible D gene (5 bases). Germline V gene data show CDR1 as SGHKS and CDR2 as YYEKEE (reference sequence). Deletions cut 0 bases from V and 6 bases from J, with 7 bases between. The length of the CDR3 is 13 residues.

The rearrangement joins TRBV6-1 to TRBJ2-1; 8 nucleotides agree with TRBD2. V lost 4 bases and J lost 4; bases outside the gene matches: 9. Germline V gene lookup returns CDR1 MNHNS and CDR2 SASEGT. The CDR3 is made up of 16 amino acids. DNA for the CDR3: TGTGCCAGCAGTGCACGTGGGGTAGCGGGATACAATGAGCAGTTCTTC. Translation: CASSARGVAGYNEQFF.

This chain connects TRBV5-1 to TRBJ1-2, with 12 bases that match TRBD1. The junction had 7 bases not matched to a gene; V was cut back by 4 bases and J by 6 bases. CDR3 size: 15 residues. The germline CDR1 and CDR2 sequences are SGHRS and YFSETQ. CDR3 sequence: CASSAPGQGAHGYTF. The CDR3 nucleotides are TGCGCCAGCAGCGCGCCGGGACAGGGGGCCCATGGCTACACCTTC.

The J gene is TRBJ2-7, the V gene TRBV15; 9 bases are a match to TRBD1. Trimming took 0 bases from V and 2 from J; bases not matched to a gene: 2. Germline V gene sequence: CDR1 LNHNV, CDR2 YYDKDF (reference sequence). CDR3 length: 15 amino acids. The CDR3 region is CATSREGQGTYEQYF. The CDR3 nucleotides are TGTGCCACCAGCAGAGAAGGACAGGGGACCTACGAGCAGTACTTC.

The chain couples TRBV6-5 to TRBJ2-4; tentative D call: TRBD2 (7 bases). The CDR3 length is 14 residues. V gave up 6 bases and J gave up 9 bases, with 18 bases separating them. Germline-derived CDR1 and CDR2 are MNHEY and SVGAGI. The CDR3 region has the DNA TGTGCCAGCAGCTGGAAAGGGGGGGCGGGCATTCAGTACTTC. It translates to CASSWKGGAGIQYF.

The chain joins TRBV5-6 to TRBJ2-5; tentative D call: TRBD2 (5 bases). V dropped 4 bases and J dropped 5 bases, with 18 bases sitting between them. This CDR3 spans 15 amino acids. CDR1 SGHDT and CDR2 YYEEEE come from the germline V gene. This CDR3 is CASSAPLGRRETQYF. DNA for the CDR3: TGTGCCAGCAGCGCCCCGCTAGGTAGGAGGGAGACCCAGTACTTC.

This chain joins TRBV28 and TRBJ1-2; unclear D gene. Per germline, CDR1 MDHEN and CDR2 SYDVKM. Between the trimmed V and J ends, which lost 8 bases and 4 bases, there was a span of 26 bases. This CDR3 comprises 17 residues. CDR3 sequence (DNA): TGTGCCAGCTGCCCCCTGACGGGGAGGTGGCGCTCCTATGGCTACACCTTC. The encoded protein is CASCPLTGRWRSYGYTF.

This clone showed up just once. The rearrangement links TRBV19 to TRBJ1-1; maybe TRBD1 (6 bases). The germline V and J ends were trimmed by 5 bases and 4 bases, with 11 bases remaining between them. Per the germline V gene, CDR1 is LNHDA and CDR2 is SQIVND (reference sequence). CDR3 length equals 13 residues. The CDR3 DNA reads as TGTGCCAGTAGTGCACAGACAGGCACTGAAGCTTTCTTT. Its translation: CASSAQTGTEAFF.

The genes are TRBV6-5 and TRBJ1-2; D might be TRBD1 (5 bases). The germline CDR1 and CDR2 sequences are MNHEY and SVGAGI. V gave up 1 base and J gave up 4 bases, with 16 bases separating them. This CDR3 is built from 16 residues. The CDR3 loop is CASSYLEYGGGYGYTF. As DNA, the CDR3 is TGTGCCAGCAGTTACTTGGAGTACGGGGGGGGCTATGGCTACACCTTC.

This clone was counted between two and nine times. This chain connects TRBV5-4 to TRBJ2-7, with a weak D call TRBD1 (6 bases). Trimming left V 3 bases short and J 2 bases short, with 15 bases between. CDR1 is SGHNT and CDR2 is YYREEE in the germline V gene (reference sequence). CDR3 length equals 15 residues. CDR3 DNA: TGTGCCAGCAGCTCTCTGACCGGACAGACCTACGAGCAGTACTTC. It translates to CASSSLTGQTYEQYF. Drawing the rest from reference TRBV5-4 and TRBJ2-7, the complete variable domain is ETGVTQSPTHLIKTRGQQVTLRCSSQSGHNTVSWYQQALGQGPQFIFQYYREEENGRGNFPPRFSGLQFPNYSSELNVNALELDDSALYLCASSSLTGQTYEQYFGPGTRLTVT.

V is TRBV28 and J is TRBJ1-2, with TRBD1 matching 8 bases. The CDR3 contains 14 residues. Looked up from germline, CDR1 is MDHEN and CDR2 is SYDVKM. J gave up 5 bases and V 5 bases, and 7 bases lay outside the gene matches. The CDR3 here is CASSPGDRPYGYTF. The CDR3 bases are TGTGCCAGCAGTCCCGGGGACAGGCCTTATGGCTACACCTTC.

The J gene is TRBJ1-2, the V gene TRBV12-3 or TRBV12-4; D is perhaps TRBD1 (6 bases). The CDR3 is made up of 13 amino acids. V was shortened by 8 bases and J by 6 bases, with 16 bases between the two germline ends. CDR3 DNA: TGTGCCAGCCAAACAGGGTTTGGTGATGGCTACACCTTC. It encodes CASQTGFGDGYTF.

The chain carries TRBV5-1 and TRBJ1-3; the match to TRBD1 covers 9 bases. This CDR3 spans 16 amino acids. Germline lookup yields CDR1 SGHRS and CDR2 YFSETQ. Trimming cost V 0 bases and J 1 base; bases outside gene matches: 2. CDR3 amino acids: CASSLEGTGSGNTIYF. CDR3 nucleotides: TGCGCCAGCAGCTTGGAAGGGACAGGGTCTGGAAACACCATATATTTT.

This clone is termed medium-sized. V usage is TRBV11-3 and J usage is TRBJ2-5; 8 positions match TRBD2. J was trimmed by 8 bases and V by 5 bases; bases with no gene match: 7. The CDR3 consists of 13 residues. In germline, CDR1 is SGHNT, CDR2 YENEEA. Written as DNA, the CDR3 is TGTGCCAGCAGCAACGGACTAGCCGGTACCCAGTACTTC. Translation: CASSNGLAGTQYF.

The rearrangement uses TRBV29-1 and TRBJ2-1; 12 positions match TRBD2. The CDR3 is 15 residues long. V was clipped by 3 bases and J by 4 bases; unmatched bases: 4. The V gene's germline CDR1 is SQVTM and CDR2 ANQGSEA. CDR3 DNA sequence: TGCAGCGTTGAGACTAGCGGGAGTTCTTACAATGAGCAGTTCTTC. Translated, it gives CSVETSGSSYNEQFF.

This rearrangement joins TRBV19 to TRBJ1-4; TRBD1 matches at 11 bases. CDR1 and CDR2 from the germline V gene are LNHDA and SQIVND (reference sequence). Trimming at V came to 5 bases and at J to 8 bases, leaving 7 bases not matched to a gene. The CDR3 runs 15 residues. The CDR3 DNA follows: TGTGCCAGTAGTCCAAGGACAGGGGGCTTCGAAAAACTGTTTTTT. Protein sequence: CASSPRTGGFEKLFF.

The chain combines TRBV7-2 with TRBJ2-7; 9 bases align to TRBD2. CDR3 length equals 15 residues. The junction had 7 bases not matched to a gene; V was cut back by 1 base and J by 6 bases. Germline CDR1 and CDR2: SGHTA and FQGNSA. The CDR3 sequence: CASSLGPGLAIEQYF. DNA for the CDR3: TGTGCCAGCAGCTTAGGGCCCGGACTAGCGATCGAGCAGTACTTC.

The chain has TRBV11-3 and TRBJ2-3, with D tentatively TRBD1 (5 bases). The CDR3 totals 15 residues. Germline V gene data show CDR1 as SGHNT and CDR2 as YENEEA. Deletions cut 4 bases from V and 0 bases from J, with 11 bases between. CDR3: CASSSGSTSTDTQYF. DNA of the CDR3: TGTGCCAGCAGCTCAGGGTCGACGAGCACAGATACGCAGTATTTT. Full variable domain (outside the CDR3, taken from reference TRBV11-3 and TRBJ2-3): EAGVVQSPRYKIIEKKQPVAFWCNPISGHNTLYWYLQNLGQGPELLIRYENEEAVDDSQLPKDRFSAERLKGVDSTLKIQPAELGDSAVYLCASSSGSTSTDTQYFGPGTRLTVL.

This chain uses TRBV7-9 with TRBJ2-2; possibly TRBD2 for D (6 bases). Germline V gene lookup returns CDR1 SEHNR and CDR2 FQNEAQ (reference sequence). The CDR3 sequence is 15 residues long. The ends were cut back, 1 base at V and 4 bases at J, with 10 bases in the middle. The CDR3 DNA reads TGTGCCAGCAGCTTAGGGGGGACTCCCACCGGGGAGCTGTTTTTT. This codes for CASSLGGTPTGELFF.

V and J are TRBV5-5 and TRBJ1-3; no firm D call. The CDR3 has 15 amino acids. V lost 0 bases to trimming and J lost 0 bases, with 7 bases between them. The germline CDR1 and CDR2 sequences are SGHKS and YYEKEE (reference sequence). CDR3 sequence reads: CASSLEAGSGNTIYF. Here the CDR3 DNA reads TGTGCCAGCAGCTTGGAGGCAGGCTCTGGAAACACCATATATTTT.

This sequence joins TRBV24-1 and TRBJ2-3, with TRBD2 identical over 8 bases. The CDR3 has 13 amino acids. Germline loops: CDR1 KGHDR, CDR2 SFDVKD. V lost 12 bases to trimming and J lost 8 bases; unmatched junction nucleotides: 12. CDR3 region: CAAGTSGKGTQYF. CDR3 bases: TGTGCCGCCGGGACTAGTGGGAAGGGTACGCAGTATTTT.

The V call is TRBV7-9, the J call TRBJ1-2; D not resolved. With 1 base removed from V and 1 base from J, the gap between germline ends came to 4 bases. The CDR3 is made up of 13 amino acids. CDR1 and CDR2 from the germline V gene are SEHNR and FQNEAQ (reference sequence). CDR3 sequence reads: CASSLGLNYGYTF. CDR3 coding DNA: TGTGCCAGCAGCTTAGGACTTAACTATGGCTACACCTTC.

The chain joins TRBV9 to TRBJ2-5; 10 nucleotides align to TRBD2. The V segment lost 4 bases and the J segment 4 bases; nucleotides outside the gene matches: 10. CDR1 and CDR2 (germline): SGDLS, YYNGEE. The CDR3 runs to 16 residues. The CDR3 is CASSPPASGGAETQYF. In nucleotides, the CDR3 is TGTGCCAGCAGCCCCCCGGCCAGCGGGGGGGCAGAGACCCAGTACTTC.